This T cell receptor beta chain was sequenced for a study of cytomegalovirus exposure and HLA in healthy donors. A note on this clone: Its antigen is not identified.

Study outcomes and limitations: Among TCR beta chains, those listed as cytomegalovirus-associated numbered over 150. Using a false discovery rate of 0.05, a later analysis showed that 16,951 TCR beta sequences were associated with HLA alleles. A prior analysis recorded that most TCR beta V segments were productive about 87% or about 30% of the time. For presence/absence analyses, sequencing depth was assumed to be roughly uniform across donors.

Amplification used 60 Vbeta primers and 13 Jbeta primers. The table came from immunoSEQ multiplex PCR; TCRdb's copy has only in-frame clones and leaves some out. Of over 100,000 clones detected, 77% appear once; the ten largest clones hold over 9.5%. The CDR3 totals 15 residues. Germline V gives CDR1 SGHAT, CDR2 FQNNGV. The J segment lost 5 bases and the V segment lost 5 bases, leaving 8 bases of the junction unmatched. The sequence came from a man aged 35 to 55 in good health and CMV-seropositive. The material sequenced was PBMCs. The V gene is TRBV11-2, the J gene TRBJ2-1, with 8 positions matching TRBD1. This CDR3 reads CASSVIRTGNNEQFF. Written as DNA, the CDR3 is TGTGCCAGCAGCGTGATTCGGACAGGGAACAATGAGCAGTTCTTC.